The 25 T cell receptor beta chains below come from one sample, sequenced in a study of monozygotic twins with inflammatory bowel disease. With the 5' RACE reads reprocessed, TCRdb shows one record per CDR3 protein and no DNA. The sample holds 150,000 to 200,000 distinct CDR3 sequences. The sample consisted of blood. The receptors here all came from a human donor with ulcerative colitis or Crohn's disease, or a healthy co-twin of an affected twin (not recorded which).

V gene TRBV7-9 combines with J gene TRBJ2-1; no DNA is available, so the TRBD1 call from TCRdb remains unchecked. The CDR3 length is 13 residues. Germline-derived CDR1 and CDR2 are SEHNR and FQNEAQ (reference sequence). The CDR3 reads CASTTTGGNEQFF.

The chain employs TRBV20-1 and TRBJ2-1; TCRdb reports TRBD2, a call that lacks DNA to check it against. The CDR3 extends over 17 amino acids. Germline V gene lookup returns CDR1 DFQATT and CDR2 SNEGSKA (reference sequence). This CDR3 is CSVQLGTSGRARNEQFF.

The V and J genes are TRBV10-3 and TRBJ2-5; TCRdb gives TRBD1 as the D gene, but with no DNA this cannot be confirmed. From germline, CDR1 is ENHRY and CDR2 SYGVKD. The CDR3 has 15 residues. CDR3 sequence: CAISERQGGGETQYF.

J is TRBJ2-3 and V is TRBV20-1; TCRdb gives TRBD2 as the D gene, but with no DNA this cannot be confirmed. The CDR3 covers 14 residues. Germline V gene sequence: CDR1 DFQATT, CDR2 SNEGSKA (reference sequence). The CDR3 protein is CSAPREGGTDTQYF.

The rearrangement links TRBV20-1 to TRBJ2-1; there is no DNA to check the TCRdb D call of TRBD2. The germline CDR1 and CDR2 sequences are DFQATT and SNEGSKA (reference sequence). CDR3 length: 16 residues. CDR3 amino acids: CSASPSGRNTYNEQFF.

This sequence joins TRBV14 and TRBJ2-7; TCRdb's D call of TRBD1 is untestable without DNA. This CDR3 contains 14 residues. Germline V gene lookup returns CDR1 SGHDN and CDR2 FVKESK. The chain's CDR3 is CASSQAKSRVEQYF.

The V gene is TRBV6-1, the J gene TRBJ2-6; the D call from TCRdb, TRBD2, cannot be confirmed without DNA. The CDR3 runs to 18 residues. Looked up from germline, CDR1 is MNHNS and CDR2 is SASEGT. CDR3: CASTPRGPAYSGANDLTF.

This chain joins TRBV18 and TRBJ1-4. Germline V CDR1 and CDR2: KGHSH, LQKENI. The CDR3 loop spans 13 amino acids. The CDR3 sequence: CASSTGADEKLFF. Drawing the rest from reference TRBV18 and TRBJ1-4, the complete variable domain is NAGVMQNPRHLVRRRGQEARLRCSPMKGHSHVYWYRQLPEEGLKFMVYLQKENIIDESGMPKERFSAEFPKEGPSILRIQQVVRGDSAAYFCASSTGADEKLFFGSGTQLSVL.

J is TRBJ2-1 and V is TRBV27; TCRdb outputs TRBD1, but without DNA this stays unchecked. Germline V gives CDR1 MNHEY, CDR2 SMNVEV (reference sequence). The CDR3 length is 15 residues. The CDR3 spells CASSFPGPFYNEQFF.

This chain connects TRBV6-1 to TRBJ2-1; TCRdb names TRBD1, which stays unverified in the absence of DNA. Looked up from germline, CDR1 is MNHNS and CDR2 is SASEGT. CDR3 length equals 16 residues. The chain's CDR3 is CASSRTGGGRGNEQFF.

The chain combines TRBV9 with TRBJ2-1; TCRdb's assignment of TRBD2 cannot be checked, as there is no DNA. Per the germline V gene, CDR1 is SGDLS and CDR2 is YYNGEE. CDR3 length: 17 amino acids. CDR3 sequence: CASTHSGSLSSYNEQFF.

This chain connects TRBV4-1 to TRBJ2-3; without DNA, the TCRdb call of TRBD2 cannot be checked. The CDR3 contains 17 residues. Germline V gene sequence: CDR1 MGHRA, CDR2 YSYEKL. CDR3 in amino acids: CASSQEASGPFGDTQYF.

This CDR3 reads CASSYYRDEAFF. J is TRBJ1-1 and V is TRBV5-1; TCRdb names TRBD1, which stays unverified in the absence of DNA. CDR3 size: 12 residues. In germline, CDR1 is SGHRS, CDR2 YFSETQ. The full variable domain, its missing parts supplied by reference TRBV5-1 and TRBJ1-1, is KAGVTQTPRYLIKTRGQQVTLSCSPISGHRSVSWYQQTPGQGLQFLFEYFSETQRNKGNFPGRFSGRQFSNSRSEMNVSTLELGDSALYLCASSYYRDEAFFGQGTRLTVV.

V and J are TRBV27 and TRBJ1-5. Germline lookup yields CDR1 MNHEY and CDR2 SMNVEV (reference sequence). CDR3 size: 13 residues. The CDR3 sequence is CASSTESGQPQHF.

The rearrangement uses TRBV10-3 and TRBJ1-2; TCRdb's assignment of TRBD1 cannot be checked, as there is no DNA. CDR1 is ENHRY, CDR2 SYGVKD, per germline. The CDR3 consists of 14 residues. The chain's CDR3 is CAISESVTAYGYTF.

The chain uses TRBV7-9 and TRBJ2-1; TCRdb returns TRBD2, unconfirmable since there is no DNA. CDR3 size: 15 residues. Germline loops: CDR1 SEHNR, CDR2 FQNEAQ (reference sequence). This CDR3 reads CASSPVAVSGNEQFF.

The chain combines TRBV20-1 with TRBJ2-2; lacking DNA, the TRBD2 call made by TCRdb goes unchecked. The CDR3 has 14 residues. Per germline, CDR1 DFQATT and CDR2 SNEGSKA (reference sequence). The CDR3 here is CSAGGLADTGELFF.

The rearrangement uses TRBV6-6 and TRBJ1-2; the D call of TRBD1 rests on TCRdb alone, since no DNA is present to check it. The CDR3 length is 13 residues. Per the germline V gene, CDR1 is MNHNY and CDR2 is SVGAGI (reference sequence). The CDR3 sequence is CASTYSTGGGYTF.

The CDR3 loop reads CASSPISSYQETQYF. V and J are TRBV5-5 and TRBJ2-5; lacking DNA, the TRBD1 call made by TCRdb goes unchecked. Germline V lookup: CDR1 SGHKS, CDR2 YYEKEE (reference sequence). The CDR3 covers 15 residues.

The chain employs TRBV27 and TRBJ1-1; the D gene TCRdb calls, TRBD1, cannot be checked with no DNA. CDR1 and CDR2 (germline): MNHEY, SMNVEV (reference sequence). The CDR3 contains 14 residues. Here the CDR3 reads CASSLIGTGSEAFF.

The chain uses TRBV10-3 and TRBJ2-7. CDR3 length: 12 amino acids. The germline CDR1 and CDR2 sequences are ENHRY and SYGVKD. CDR3 sequence reads: CAISEVANEQYF.

The CDR3 is CASSLGTDLSYGYTF. This sequence joins TRBV7-9 and TRBJ1-2. This CDR3 has 15 residues. The V gene's germline CDR1 is SEHNR and CDR2 FQNEAQ (reference sequence).

The chain combines TRBV4-1 with TRBJ2-3; as DNA is missing, the TRBD1 call by TCRdb cannot be tested. CDR3 length: 16 residues. Germline loops: CDR1 MGHRA, CDR2 YSYEKL. This chain's CDR3 is CASSQEGAAGTDTQYF.

This chain uses TRBV27 with TRBJ2-7; TCRdb outputs TRBD1, but without DNA this stays unchecked. The germline CDR1 and CDR2 sequences are MNHEY and SMNVEV (reference sequence). CDR3 length equals 13 residues. This chain's CDR3 is CASSLRTTYEQYF.

The chain joins TRBV28 to TRBJ2-7. CDR1 MDHEN and CDR2 SYDVKM come from the germline V gene. There are 12 residues in the CDR3. Here the CDR3 reads CASSLIADEQYF.